This is a list of T cell receptor beta chains from one sample in a study of cytomegalovirus exposure and HLA in healthy donors. Method: immunoSEQ multiplex PCR; TCRdb's copy keeps in-frame clones and lacks some. Of approximately 160,000 clones listed, around 80% are singletons. Sequenced input: PBMCs. The receptors shown here come from a woman aged 30 to 39 in good health and CMV-seropositive. The CDR3 runs from the conserved cysteine through the conserved F or W. D genes are given only for firm matches. For some rows the clone size is stated as once, few or many, or as a class when expanded; others skip it.

TRBV7-2	-	-	TRBJ2-1	CASSPSYATGYNEQFF	TGTGCCAGCAGCCCAAGTTATGCCACGGGCTACAATGAGCAGTTCTTC
TRBV10-2	few	TRBD2	TRBJ2-1	CASSRTSGSGNEQFF	TGCGCCAGCAGTCGTACTAGCGGGAGTGGCAATGAGCAGTTCTTC
TRBV28	-	TRBD2	TRBJ2-5	CASSRLATMETQYF	TGTGCCAGCAGCCGACTAGCTACGATGGAGACCCAGTACTTC
TRBV27	-	TRBD1	TRBJ1-5	CASRRQGGNQPQHF	TGTGCCAGCAGACGACAGGGAGGAAATCAGCCCCAGCATTTT
TRBV30	-	-	TRBJ2-5	CAWNKGSRETQYF	TGTGCCTGGAACAAGGGGTCCCGAGAGACCCAGTACTTC
TRBV5-1	-	-	TRBJ1-5	CASSLYGFSNQPQHF	TGCGCCAGCAGCTTATATGGGTTTAGCAATCAACCCCAGCATTTT
TRBV7-9	-	TRBD2	TRBJ2-5	CASSHGLAGTRIKTQYF	TGTGCCAGCAGCCACGGACTAGCGGGAACAAGGATAAAGACCCAGTACTTC
TRBV5-4	-	-	TRBJ2-1	CASSEGTGSYNEQFF	TGTGCCAGCAGCGAGGGAACGGGCTCCTACAATGAGCAGTTCTTC
TRBV28	-	-	TRBJ1-1	CASTINGEGNRAFF	TGTGCCAGCACCATTAACGGGGAGGGCAACCGCGCTTTCTTT
TRBV19	few	TRBD2	TRBJ2-1	CASRISGSSYNEQFF	TGTGCCAGTAGAATTAGCGGGAGCTCCTACAATGAGCAGTTCTTC
TRBV6-5	-	-	TRBJ2-7	CASSKSGLNLDEQYF	TGTGCCAGCAGCAAATCGGGACTGAACCTTGATGAGCAGTACTTC